This T cell receptor beta chain was profiled in a study of blood T cell repertoires in COVID-19. Across the study: Both acute and convalescent COVID-19 samples were obtained from the United States, Italy and Spain.

Germline V lookup: CDR1 SGHNT, CDR2 YYREEE (reference sequence). The CDR3 is 15 residues long. Trimming stripped 1 base from V and 5 bases from J, with 13 bases between. Per the original methods: Reference gene primer amplification gave estimated nucleated cell counts. Data came from immunoSEQ multiplex PCR; TCRdb stores just in-frame clones and leaves some out. From that table come the V and J calls and clone size; the DNA was used to work out D and trimming. This sample has about 140,000 clones, with over 60% found just once. This chain links TRBV5-4 with TRBJ2-1; TRBD2 might be the D (7 bases). The clonotype originates from a woman aged 50 to 60 who had recovered from COVID-19. Sequencing used PBMCs or T cells enriched from blood (not recorded which). The CDR3 protein is CASSLRGGNNNEQFF. As DNA, the CDR3 is TGTGCCAGCAGCTTGAGGGGGGGTAATAACAATGAGCAGTTCTTC.